A single sample gave rise to the 18 T cell receptor beta chains below, sequenced in a study of T cell repertoires in cytomegalovirus infection. TCRdb redid the calling of the reads with MiXCR, one entry per CDR3 protein. Here the sample spans approximately 590,000 distinct CDR3 sequences, just under 40% being singletons. For these TCRs, the target antigens are not known. Sequences were derived from cultured PBMCs, sampled from culture after CMV antigen stimulation. The receptors originated from a human donor in good health (CMV status not recorded). Some clones in this sample may be carry-over from other donors' samples.

The V gene is TRBV7-2, the J gene TRBJ2-2, with 10 bases fitting TRBD2. Germline CDR1 and CDR2: SGHTA and FQGNSA. The J segment lost 4 bases and the V segment lost 4 bases, leaving 3 bases of the junction unmatched. The CDR3 has 15 amino acids. The DNA of the CDR3 is TGTGCCAGCAGCTGGAGACTAGCGGGCACCGGGGAGCTGTTTTTT. This translates into CASSWRLAGTGELFF.

The chain links TRBV6-2 or TRBV6-3 to TRBJ2-3; TRBD1 agrees at 7 bases. This CDR3 contains 14 residues. V shed 7 bases and J 4 bases; nucleotides not matched to a gene: 8. In germline, CDR1 is MNHEY, CDR2 SVGEGT. CDR3 protein: CASTKRQGADTQYF. CDR3 nucleotides: TGTGCCAGCACCAAAAGGCAGGGGGCAGATACGCAGTATTTT.

This clonotype has only a few counts. The genes are TRBV2 and TRBJ2-7; 8 bases are a match to TRBD1. V dropped 4 bases and J dropped 5; count of bases not matched to a gene: 13. CDR1 is SNHLY, CDR2 FYNNEI, per germline. The CDR3 extends over 16 amino acids. The CDR3, as DNA: TGTGCCAGCAGTGGAAGTGAGGACAGGGTACTGAACGAGCAGTACTTC. Amino acids: CASSGSEDRVLNEQYF.

This chain links TRBV20-1 with TRBJ2-2, with D possibly TRBD1 on 5 matching bases. Germline V lookup: CDR1 DFQATT, CDR2 SNEGSKA (reference sequence). There are 14 residues in the CDR3. Trimming took off 0 bases at V and 6 bases at J, with 11 bases between the two ends. CDR3 DNA sequence: TGCAGTGCTAGAGAAGGGGCAGAACCCGGGGAGCTGTTTTTT. It yields the protein CSAREGAEPGELFF.

This clonotype showed up just a few times. The chain recombines TRBV5-4 with TRBJ1-1; the match to TRBD1 covers 9 bases. The junction had 5 bases not matched to a gene; V was cut back by 2 bases and J by 3 bases. The germline V gene has CDR1 SGHNT and CDR2 YYREEE (reference sequence). The CDR3 runs 15 residues. For the CDR3, the DNA is TGTGCCAGCAGCTTTAGGACAGGGGAGGACACTGAAGCTTTCTTT. Translating it yields CASSFRTGEDTEAFF.

This clonotype was detected only once. The chain combines TRBV3-1 with TRBJ2-3; D tentatively fits TRBD1 or TRBD2 (5 bases each). Germline V gene data show CDR1 as LGHDT and CDR2 as YNNKEL (reference sequence). There are 15 residues in the CDR3. V lost 3 bases and J lost 0, with 10 bases in between. The CDR3 nucleotides are TGTGCCAGCAGCCAGAACTGGGACAGCACAGATACGCAGTATTTT. Protein product: CASSQNWDSTDTQYF.

This rearrangement joins TRBV2 to TRBJ1-1, with D perhaps TRBD1 (5 bases). The ends were cut back, 3 bases at V and 10 bases at J, with 27 bases in the middle. This CDR3 contains 17 residues. Looked up from germline, CDR1 is SNHLY and CDR2 is FYNNEI. The CDR3 loop reads CASSEMRFMDNLKSAFF. CDR3 nucleotide sequence: TGTGCCAGCAGTGAGATGAGATTCATGGACAACTTGAAATCAGCTTTCTTT.

The V gene is TRBV6-1, the J gene TRBJ2-3, with a possible D match to TRBD2 (7 bases). The CDR3 extends over 15 amino acids. Germline CDR1 is MNHNS and CDR2 is SASEGT. Trimming left V 3 bases short and J 2 bases short, with 12 bases between. The CDR3 spells CASSDWGGPTDTQYF. CDR3 sequence (DNA): TGTGCCAGCAGTGATTGGGGGGGCCCCACAGATACGCAGTATTTT.

The chain combines TRBV7-2 with TRBJ2-3, with D perhaps TRBD2 (6 bases). The CDR3 contains 15 residues. Germline assignment: CDR1 SGHTA and CDR2 FQGNSA. Trimming shortened V by 6 bases and J by 0 bases, and 13 bases separated the two germline ends. The CDR3 DNA sequence: TGTGCCAGCAGACCCCCTAGCGCTAGCACAGATACGCAGTATTTT. Protein sequence: CASRPPSASTDTQYF. Full variable domain (remainder filled in from reference TRBV7-2 and TRBJ2-3): GAGVSQSPSNKVTEKGKDVELRCDPISGHTALYWYRQSLGQGLEFLIYFQGNSAPDKSGLPSDRFSAERTGGSVSTLTIQRTQQEDSAVYLCASRPPSASTDTQYFGPGTRLTVL.

This clonotype was recorded at least ten times. J is TRBJ2-3 and V is TRBV7-2; a weak D match, TRBD1 (6 bases). Per germline, CDR1 SGHTA and CDR2 FQGNSA. This CDR3 comprises 14 residues. Trimming took off 5 bases at V and 1 base at J, with 10 bases between the two ends. The CDR3 here is CASSPQGRTDTQYF. CDR3 DNA: TGTGCCAGCAGCCCACAGGGCCGCACAGATACGCAGTATTTT.

This clonotype was seen at least ten times. The chain combines TRBV7-6 with TRBJ2-7, with D tentatively TRBD1 (8 bases). Deletions cut 5 bases from V and 2 bases from J, with 19 bases between. The CDR3 is 16 amino acids. CDR1 SGHVS and CDR2 FNYEAQ come from the germline V gene. The CDR3 protein is CASSPQGASGAYEQYF. In DNA form, the CDR3 reads TGTGCCAGCAGCCCCCAGGGGGCTAGCGGAGCCTACGAGCAGTACTTC.

CDR3 protein: CASSYSANYEQYF. For the CDR3, the DNA is TGTGCCAGCAGTTACTCCGCGAATTACGAGCAGTACTTC. The chain recombines TRBV6-8 with TRBJ2-7; no definite D call. CDR1 is MNHGY and CDR2 is SAAAGT in the germline V gene. This CDR3 region has 13 residues. Trimming pared 0 bases from V and 4 bases from J, leaving 7 bases between.

The V call is TRBV6-5, the J call TRBJ2-3; D gene ambiguous. The CDR3 totals 12 residues. CDR1 is MNHEY and CDR2 is SVGAGI in the germline V gene. V gave up 4 bases and J gave up 5 bases, with 7 bases separating them. CDR3 DNA: TGTGCCAGCAGTTCCCCCGTAGATACGCAGTATTTT. Translated: CASSSPVDTQYF.

The chain recombines TRBV11-2 with TRBJ1-1; no clear D. Germline lookup yields CDR1 SGHAT and CDR2 FQNNGV. V lost 3 bases, J lost 0 bases, and 17 bases lay in between. The CDR3 has 17 amino acids. The chain's CDR3 is CASSFPRPVRLNTEAFF. The CDR3 bases are TGTGCCAGCAGCTTCCCGCGACCCGTCCGCCTGAACACTGAAGCTTTCTTT.

CDR3 region: CASSPGTARYEQYF. In DNA form, the CDR3 reads TGTGCCAGCAGCCCCGGGACAGCTCGATACGAGCAGTACTTC. V is TRBV5-4 and J is TRBJ2-7; the match to TRBD1 covers 7 bases. Germline lookup yields CDR1 SGHNT and CDR2 YYREEE (reference sequence). Germline trimming cut 4 bases from V and 4 bases from J; bases unmatched to any gene: 8. The CDR3 spans 14 residues.

The J gene is TRBJ1-4, the V gene TRBV9; D gene uncertain. Germline V gene sequence: CDR1 SGDLS, CDR2 YYNGEE. V was trimmed by 3 bases and J by 6 bases, leaving 18 bases between them. This CDR3 contains 16 residues. The CDR3 loop is CASSARAGGGYEKLFF. The CDR3 DNA reads as TGTGCCAGCAGCGCCCGGGCCGGAGGAGGGTATGAAAAACTGTTTTTT.

The V call is TRBV12-3 or TRBV12-4, the J call TRBJ1-2; unclear D gene. This CDR3 spans 17 amino acids. V dropped 5 bases and J dropped 4 bases, with 23 bases sitting between them. The CDR3 here is CASSGISAPSTSYGYTF. The CDR3 DNA sequence: TGTGCCAGCAGTGGGATTTCAGCGCCATCCACCAGCTATGGCTACACCTTC.

The chain has TRBV20-1 and TRBJ1-1, with D maybe TRBD1 (5 bases). The CDR3 has 13 amino acids. V gave up 5 bases and J gave up 6 bases, with 16 bases separating them. Germline V gives CDR1 DFQATT, CDR2 SNEGSKA (reference sequence). The CDR3: CSASKPGAPEAFF. The CDR3 nucleotides are TGCAGTGCTTCAAAGCCCGGGGCCCCTGAAGCTTTCTTT.